The 25 T cell receptor beta chains reported below all come from one sample, sequenced in a study of OX40 agonist ivuxolimab in advanced cancers. Sequencing used immunoSEQ multiplex PCR; TCRdb keeps in-frame clones, though not all of them. Counted here are 65,000 to 100,000 clones, approximately 94% occurring once; the ten biggest clones make up 8.5% to 10%. Sequencing was performed on CD4+ or CD8+ T cells sorted from blood, taken in a trial of the OX40 agonist ivuxolimab. All receptors derive from an adult with an advanced solid tumor such as melanoma, head and neck, liver or kidney cancer.

The chain recombines TRBV6-5 with TRBJ2-7; the match to TRBD2 covers 7 bases. The CDR3 runs 15 residues. The V segment lost 0 bases and the J segment 3 bases; nucleotides outside the gene matches: 5. The germline CDR1 and CDR2 sequences are MNHEY and SVGAGI. In DNA form, the CDR3 reads TGTGCCAGCAGTTACTCCGCAGGGAGGGGCTACGAGCAGTACTTC. It yields the protein CASSYSAGRGYEQYF.

This chain connects TRBV30 to TRBJ2-1; D is ambiguous. The V end lost 1 base, the J end lost 6 bases, and 4 bases lay between the germline ends. Germline V gene data show CDR1 as GTSNPN and CDR2 as SVGIG (reference sequence). CDR3 size: 11 residues. The CDR3 loop is CAWSEGNEQFF. In DNA form, the CDR3 reads TGTGCCTGGAGTGAAGGCAATGAGCAGTTCTTC.

The chain links TRBV7-9 to TRBJ1-2, with D tentatively TRBD1 (6 bases). Germline V gene data show CDR1 as SEHNR and CDR2 as FQNEAQ (reference sequence). The CDR3 contains 17 residues. Between the trimmed V and J ends, which lost 4 bases and 1 base, there was a span of 19 bases. This CDR3 is CASSSRTGQSNNYGYTF. CDR3 nucleotide sequence: TGTGCCAGCAGCTCCCGGACCGGACAGTCGAATAACTATGGCTACACCTTC.

The rearrangement joins TRBV7-3 to TRBJ2-1, with TRBD2 matching 7 bases. The CDR3 contains 17 residues. Germline V gives CDR1 SGHTA, CDR2 FQGTGA. The V gene end was trimmed by 2 bases and the J gene end by 4 bases; junction bases not matched to a gene: 11. The CDR3 sequence is CASSLLASGDIYNEQFF. The CDR3 coding sequence is TGTGCCAGCAGCTTACTGGCCAGCGGGGATATTTACAATGAGCAGTTCTTC.

This rearrangement joins TRBV27 to TRBJ2-3; D is ambiguous. V was cut by 6 bases and J by 1 base, with 20 bases left in between. CDR3 length: 17 residues. The germline V gene has CDR1 MNHEY and CDR2 SMNVEV (reference sequence). CDR3 in amino acids: CASSPVRARMGTDTQYF. The CDR3 DNA follows: TGTGCCAGCAGCCCCGTCCGGGCCCGAATGGGCACAGATACGCAGTATTTT.

CDR3 DNA: TGTGCCAGCAGTTACTCCTCAGGGGAAATTGAAGCTTTCTTT. This codes for CASSYSSGEIEAFF. This chain links TRBV6-5 with TRBJ1-1; tentatively, D is TRBD1 (6 bases). The CDR3 is made up of 14 amino acids. Germline V gene sequence: CDR1 MNHEY, CDR2 SVGAGI. The V end was cut by 0 bases, the J end by 7 bases, with 12 bases between.

This chain connects TRBV27 to TRBJ1-5; 8 bases line up with TRBD1. CDR1 and CDR2 (germline): MNHEY, SMNVEV (reference sequence). Unmatched junction bases numbered 5, after V lost 6 bases and J lost 7 bases. This CDR3 has 13 amino acids. CDR3 loop: CASSFGTGQPQHF. The CDR3 bases are TGTGCCAGCAGCTTCGGGACAGGACAGCCCCAGCATTTT.

This clone was counted once. V gene TRBV19 combines with J gene TRBJ2-1, with TRBD2 matching over 12 bases. The V segment lost 5 bases and the J segment 8 bases; nucleotides outside the gene matches: 7. CDR3 size: 15 residues. Germline CDR1 is LNHDA and CDR2 is SQIVND (reference sequence). The CDR3 loop is CASSRTSGVPDEQFF. CDR3 DNA: TGTGCCAGTAGTCGGACTAGCGGGGTCCCGGATGAGCAGTTCTTC. The complete variable domain, with remaining parts taken from reference TRBV19 and TRBJ2-1, reads DGGITQSPKYLFRKEGQNVTLSCEQNLNHDAMYWYRQDPGQGLRLIYYSQIVNDFQKGDIAEGYSVSREKKESFPLTVTSAQKNPTAFYLCASSRTSGVPDEQFFGPGTRLTVL.

This chain links TRBV15 with TRBJ2-7; D might be TRBD1 (6 bases). CDR3 length: 13 amino acids. V dropped 3 bases and J dropped 6 bases, with 12 bases sitting between them. Germline V gene data show CDR1 as LNHNV and CDR2 as YYDKDF (reference sequence). The CDR3 bases are TGTGCCACCAGCAGGGAACCAGGGGCCGAGCAGTACTTC. Protein product: CATSREPGAEQYF.

With respect to this clone: This CDR3 is also generated by other DNA sequences in the sample. The J gene is TRBJ2-7, the V gene TRBV4-1; D unclear. The V gene's germline CDR1 is MGHRA and CDR2 YSYEKL. The CDR3 totals 11 residues. V lost 1 base to trimming and J lost 5 bases, with 3 bases between them. The CDR3 here is CASSQGNEQYF. The CDR3 nucleotides read TGCGCCAGCAGCCAAGGTAACGAGCAGTACTTC.

The rearrangement uses TRBV30 and TRBJ2-7, with D maybe TRBD1 (5 bases). This CDR3 is 15 amino acids long. Germline CDR1 and CDR2: GTSNPN and SVGIG (reference sequence). Trimming removed 0 bases at V and 2 bases at J, with 14 bases between. CDR3 residues: CAWSVPTEAPYEQYF. The CDR3 coding sequence is TGTGCCTGGAGTGTACCGACAGAAGCCCCCTACGAGCAGTACTTC. The full variable domain, completed using reference TRBV30 and TRBJ2-7, is SQTIHQWPATLVQPVGSPLSLECTVEGTSNPNLYWYRQAAGRGLQLLFYSVGIGQISSEVPQNLSASRPQDRQFILSSKKLLLSDSGFYLCAWSVPTEAPYEQYFGPGTRLTVT.

The chain combines TRBV6-4 with TRBJ2-7, with TRBD1 identical over 9 bases. V lost 5 bases and J lost 5; bases outside the gene matches: 10. Germline CDR1 and CDR2: MRHNA and SNTAGT. The CDR3 is made up of 15 amino acids. The CDR3 spells CASSPEGDRANEQYF. Written as DNA, the CDR3 is TGTGCCAGCAGTCCGGAGGGGGACAGGGCCAACGAGCAGTACTTC.

The V gene is TRBV7-9, the J gene TRBJ1-2; weak D call: TRBD1 (5 bases). CDR3 length: 15 residues. The germline gives CDR1 SEHNR, CDR2 FQNEAQ (reference sequence). V was pared by 5 bases and J by 3 bases, with 16 bases between. CDR3 amino acids: CASSPSFDSHYGYTF. The CDR3 DNA reads as TGTGCCAGCAGCCCAAGCTTCGACAGCCACTATGGCTACACCTTC.

This clone was recorded only once. J is TRBJ2-7 and V is TRBV15; 7 positions agree with TRBD2. This CDR3 contains 15 residues. V lost 6 bases, J lost 7 bases, and 15 bases stayed unmatched. Germline CDR1 and CDR2: LNHNV and YYDKDF (reference sequence). In DNA, the CDR3 is TGTGCCACCAGTATAAGGGCGGCGGGAGTCGAAGAGCAGTACTTC. This translates into CATSIRAAGVEEQYF.

The chain couples TRBV19 to TRBJ1-2; D might be TRBD1 (5 bases). The CDR3 loop spans 14 amino acids. Germline V gene sequence: CDR1 LNHDA, CDR2 SQIVND (reference sequence). Trimming removed 4 bases from V and 1 base from J, with 10 bases in between. CDR3 coding DNA: TGTGCCAGTAGTACAGGGCCAGTTAACTATGGCTACACCTTC. Protein product: CASSTGPVNYGYTF.

This chain joins TRBV29-1 and TRBJ2-7; 7 positions match TRBD1. Germline CDR1 and CDR2: SQVTM and ANQGSEA. The CDR3 sequence is 13 residues long. J gave up 0 bases and V 3 bases, and 2 bases lay outside the gene matches. The CDR3 region has the DNA TGCAGCGTTGAGGACAGGAGCTCCTACGAGCAGTACTTC. Its translation is CSVEDRSSYEQYF.

The genes are TRBV28 and TRBJ2-2; 10 bases match TRBD1. The CDR3 is 16 amino acids. The V gene end was trimmed by 4 bases and the J gene end by 4 bases; junction bases not matched to a gene: 6. CDR1 is MDHEN and CDR2 is SYDVKM in the germline V gene. CDR3 loop: CASSYRQGASTGELFF. In nucleotides, the CDR3 is TGTGCCAGCAGTTACCGACAGGGGGCTTCCACCGGGGAGCTGTTTTTT.

This clone was detected once. The rearrangement joins TRBV6-4 to TRBJ2-1; 7 bases are a match to TRBD1. Germline loops: CDR1 MRHNA, CDR2 SNTAGT. The CDR3 extends over 14 amino acids. Unmatched junction bases numbered 3, after V lost 3 bases and J lost 4 bases. CDR3 sequence (DNA): TGTGCCAGCAGTGATGGACAGGATTACAATGAGCAGTTCTTC. Its translation is CASSDGQDYNEQFF.

The chain joins TRBV4-1 to TRBJ2-3; D remains unclear. V was trimmed by 3 bases and J by 4 bases, leaving 8 bases between them. Germline V gene data show CDR1 as MGHRA and CDR2 as YSYEKL. The CDR3 is 13 amino acids. CDR3 nucleotides: TGCGCCAGCAGCCATCCCTACTCAGATACGCAGTATTTT. Protein sequence: CASSHPYSDTQYF.

Of note for this clone: Other DNA variants within this sample encode the same CDR3. The CDR3 is CASSLTGNTEAFF. DNA of the CDR3: TGTGCCAGCAGCCTGACAGGGAACACTGAAGCTTTCTTT. This chain links TRBV7-3 with TRBJ1-1; possibly TRBD1 for D (6 bases). CDR1 is SGHTA, CDR2 FQGTGA, per germline. The CDR3 sequence is 13 residues long. V was cut by 5 bases and J by 1 base, with 8 bases left in between.

The rearrangement links TRBV10-3 to TRBJ1-6; 10 positions agree with TRBD1. Looked up from germline, CDR1 is ENHRY and CDR2 is SYGVKD. The CDR3 runs to 16 residues. V gave up 0 bases and J gave up 9 bases; unmatched junction bases: 5. CDR3 sequence (DNA): TGTGCCATCAGTGAGTCGCGACAGGGGGCGGCTTCACCCCTCCACTTT. Translated, it gives CAISESRQGAASPLHF.

The V and J genes are TRBV7-2 and TRBJ2-7; D gene uncertain. The germline V gene encodes CDR1 SGHTA and CDR2 FQGNSA. V was pared by 2 bases and J by 0 bases, with 2 bases between. This CDR3 is 12 amino acids long. CDR3 in amino acids: CASSLNSYEQYF. The CDR3 DNA is TGTGCCAGCAGCTTAAACTCCTACGAGCAGTACTTC. Together with reference TRBV7-2 and TRBJ2-7, the CDR3 gives the full variable domain: GAGVSQSPSNKVTEKGKDVELRCDPISGHTALYWYRQSLGQGLEFLIYFQGNSAPDKSGLPSDRFSAERTGGSVSTLTIQRTQQEDSAVYLCASSLNSYEQYFGPGTRLTVT.

V and J are TRBV5-6 and TRBJ2-7, with D possibly matching TRBD1 (5 bases). V shed 4 bases and J shed 1 base, with 15 bases lying between them. Germline CDR1 reads SGHDT; CDR2 reads YYEEEE. The CDR3 spans 15 residues. In DNA form, the CDR3 reads TGTGCCAGCAGCCCTGGTGGGGCAGTTTCCTACGAGCAGTACTTC. As protein: CASSPGGAVSYEQYF.

This chain connects TRBV21-1 to TRBJ1-4. TRBV21-1 is annotated as a pseudogene. The CDR3 runs 14 residues. The CDR3: CASSKVAGEEKLFF. The CDR3 DNA follows: TGTGCCAGCAGCAAAGTGGCGGGGGAGGAAAAACTGTTTTTT.

J is TRBJ1-6 and V is TRBV4-1; D is unresolved. Germline V gene sequence: CDR1 MGHRA, CDR2 YSYEKL. The CDR3 is 18 residues long. Trimming shortened V by 0 bases and J by 5 bases, and 17 bases separated the two germline ends. The CDR3 region has the DNA TGCGCCAGCAGCCAAGATGGGCAGAGAGGGTTGAATAATTCACCCCTCCACTTT. Its protein is CASSQDGQRGLNNSPLHF.